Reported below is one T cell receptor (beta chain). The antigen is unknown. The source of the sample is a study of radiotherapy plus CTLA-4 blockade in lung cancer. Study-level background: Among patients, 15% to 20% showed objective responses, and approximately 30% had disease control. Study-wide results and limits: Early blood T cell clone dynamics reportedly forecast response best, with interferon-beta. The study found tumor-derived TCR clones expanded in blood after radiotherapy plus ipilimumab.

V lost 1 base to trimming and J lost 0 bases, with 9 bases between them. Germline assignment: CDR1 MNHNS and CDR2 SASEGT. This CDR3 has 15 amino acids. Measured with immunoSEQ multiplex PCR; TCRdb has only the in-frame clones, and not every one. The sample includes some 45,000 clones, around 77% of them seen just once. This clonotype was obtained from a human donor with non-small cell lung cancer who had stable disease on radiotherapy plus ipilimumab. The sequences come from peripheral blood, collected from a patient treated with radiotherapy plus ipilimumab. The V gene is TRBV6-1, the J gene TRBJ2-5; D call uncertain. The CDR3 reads CASSEEAEYQETQYF. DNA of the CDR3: TGTGCCAGCAGTGAAGAGGCCGAGTACCAAGAGACCCAGTACTTC.